The TCR beta chain under discussion was sequenced for a study of graft-versus-host responses after intestinal transplantation. Across the study: After anti-thymocyte globulin induction, recipients took tacrolimus and steroids for around 3 years.

To release intraepithelial and lamina propria lymphocytes, the graft tissue was processed. This CDR3 region has 13 residues. Looked up from germline, CDR1 is MNHNS and CDR2 is SASEGT. V was shortened by 8 bases and J by 0 bases, with 7 bases between the two germline ends. Method: immunoSEQ multiplex PCR; TCRdb's copy keeps in-frame clones and lacks some. The profile shows about 19,000 clones, roughly 72% of them singletons. The sample holds one count of this clone. No antigen is known for it. Notes on the study in general: Some GvH clones appeared in ileal mucosa or blood before recipient bone marrow. The study associated peak circulating GvH clone levels with early post-transplant HvG declines.

Sequencing used ileum tissue, obtained approximately 20 days after intestinal transplant. This chain connects TRBV6-1 to TRBJ2-2, with D tentatively TRBD2 (6 bases). This TCR derives from a human patient who received an intestinal transplant, so some T cells may come from the graft donor. The CDR3 DNA reads as TGTGCCAGCCGGGGGACGAACACCGGGGAGCTGTTTTTT. Encoded protein: CASRGTNTGELFF.